This T cell receptor (beta chain) is from a study of tissue T cells after allogeneic stem cell transplantation. This clone was seen a few times. Antigen specificity is unknown. All gene names here are mouse names. The CDR3 end falls 1 residue outside the read, so it is completed with the germline J gene. Study-level results: Within patients, tissue anatomy strongly shaped TCR repertoire composition. The study did not identify alloreactive or antigen-specific tissue TCRs, and some clones might be persisting host cells. Blood and spleen captured only part of the tissue TCR repertoire.

Sequencing of TCRbeta CDR3 at survey depth gave sequences and template counts. Clones were read by immunoSEQ multiplex PCR, and TCRdb kept only the in-frame ones, dropping some. The table includes 40,000 to 50,000 clones, approximately 70% detected once. The germline CDR1 and CDR2 sequences are NSQYPW and LRSPGD (reference sequence). V dropped 8 bases and J dropped 4; count of bases not matched to a gene: 1. The CDR3 runs 13 residues. The TCR sequence derives from a pool of C57BL/6 mice in good health. Sequencing was performed on sorted cells pooled from one or two spleens. V and J are TRBV1 and TRBJ2-7; 14 nucleotides match TRBD2. CDR3 in amino acids: CTCGTGGAYEQYF. CDR3 DNA (partial): TGCACCTGCGGGACTGGGGGGGCTTATGAACAGTAC.